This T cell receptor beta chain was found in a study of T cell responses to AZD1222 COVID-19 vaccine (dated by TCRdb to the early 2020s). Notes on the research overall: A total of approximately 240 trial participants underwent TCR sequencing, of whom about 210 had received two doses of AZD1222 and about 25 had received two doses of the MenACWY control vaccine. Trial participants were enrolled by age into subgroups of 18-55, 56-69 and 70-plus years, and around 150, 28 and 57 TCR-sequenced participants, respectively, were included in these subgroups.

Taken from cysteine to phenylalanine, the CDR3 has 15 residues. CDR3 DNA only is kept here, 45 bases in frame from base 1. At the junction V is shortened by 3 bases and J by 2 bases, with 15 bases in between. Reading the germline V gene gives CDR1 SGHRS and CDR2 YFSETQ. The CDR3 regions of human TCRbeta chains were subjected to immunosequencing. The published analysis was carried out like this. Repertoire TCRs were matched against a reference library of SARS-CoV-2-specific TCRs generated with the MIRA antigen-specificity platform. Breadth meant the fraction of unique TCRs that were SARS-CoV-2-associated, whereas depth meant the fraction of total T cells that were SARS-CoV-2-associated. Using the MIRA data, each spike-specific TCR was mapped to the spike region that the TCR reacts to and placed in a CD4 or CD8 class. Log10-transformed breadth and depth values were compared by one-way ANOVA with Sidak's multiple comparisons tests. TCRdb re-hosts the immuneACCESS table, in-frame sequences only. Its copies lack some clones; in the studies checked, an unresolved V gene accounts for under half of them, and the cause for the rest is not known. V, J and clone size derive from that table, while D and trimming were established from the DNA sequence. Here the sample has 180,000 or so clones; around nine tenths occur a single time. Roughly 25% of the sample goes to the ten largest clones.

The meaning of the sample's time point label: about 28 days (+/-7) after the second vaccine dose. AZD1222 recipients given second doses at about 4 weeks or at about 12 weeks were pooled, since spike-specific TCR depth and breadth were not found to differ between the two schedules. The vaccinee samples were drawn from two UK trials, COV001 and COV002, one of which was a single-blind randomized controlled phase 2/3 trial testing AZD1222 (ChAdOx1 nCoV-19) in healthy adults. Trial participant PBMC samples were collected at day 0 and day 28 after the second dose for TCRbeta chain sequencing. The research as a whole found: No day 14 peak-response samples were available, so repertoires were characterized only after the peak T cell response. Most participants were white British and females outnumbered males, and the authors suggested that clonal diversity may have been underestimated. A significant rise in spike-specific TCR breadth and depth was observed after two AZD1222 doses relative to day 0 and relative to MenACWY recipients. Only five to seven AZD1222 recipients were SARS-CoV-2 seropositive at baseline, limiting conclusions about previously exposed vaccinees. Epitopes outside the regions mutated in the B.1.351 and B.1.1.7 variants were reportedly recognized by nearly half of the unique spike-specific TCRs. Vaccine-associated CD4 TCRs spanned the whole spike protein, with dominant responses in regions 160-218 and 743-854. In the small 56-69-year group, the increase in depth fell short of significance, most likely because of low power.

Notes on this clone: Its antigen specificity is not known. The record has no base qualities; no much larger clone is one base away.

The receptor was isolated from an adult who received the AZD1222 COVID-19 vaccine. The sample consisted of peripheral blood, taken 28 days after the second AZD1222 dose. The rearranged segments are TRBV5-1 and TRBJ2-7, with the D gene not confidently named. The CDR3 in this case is CASSSRGTTPYEQYF. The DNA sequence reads TGCGCCAGCAGCTCCCGAGGCACTACCCCCTACGAGCAGTACTTC.